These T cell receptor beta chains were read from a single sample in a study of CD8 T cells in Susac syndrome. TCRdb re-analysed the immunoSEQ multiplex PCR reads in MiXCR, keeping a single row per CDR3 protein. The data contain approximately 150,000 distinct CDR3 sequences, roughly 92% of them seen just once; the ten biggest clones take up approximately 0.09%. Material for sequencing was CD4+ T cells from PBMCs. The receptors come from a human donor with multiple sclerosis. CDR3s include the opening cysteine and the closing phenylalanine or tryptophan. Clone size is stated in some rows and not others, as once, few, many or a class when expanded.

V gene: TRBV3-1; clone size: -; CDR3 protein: CASSQEEKLFF
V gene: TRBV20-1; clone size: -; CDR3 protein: CSTEDPVGGPGETQYF
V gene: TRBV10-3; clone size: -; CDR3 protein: CAVSEMGVQPQHF
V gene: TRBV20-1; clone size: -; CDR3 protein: CSAGQGRWQPQHF
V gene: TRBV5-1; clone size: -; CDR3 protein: CASQGSRQETQYF
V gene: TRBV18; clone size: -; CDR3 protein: CASSPNWSREKLFF
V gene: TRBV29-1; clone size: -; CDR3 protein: CSVDKMKKLFF
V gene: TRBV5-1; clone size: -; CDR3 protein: CASSRGPGANVLTF
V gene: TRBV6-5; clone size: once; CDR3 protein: CASSYSNRLKLFF
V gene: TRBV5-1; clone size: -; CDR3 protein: CASSRLDDSYEQYF
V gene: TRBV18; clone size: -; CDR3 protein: CASSADGNTEAFF
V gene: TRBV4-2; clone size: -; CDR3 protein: CASSQVSGGPGNEQFF
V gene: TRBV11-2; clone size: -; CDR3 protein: CASSRRRGLETQYF
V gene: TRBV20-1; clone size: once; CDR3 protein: CSARAGQANMNTEAFF
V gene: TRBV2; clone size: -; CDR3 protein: CASSELGEQFF
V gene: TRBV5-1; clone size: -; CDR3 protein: CASSSVSGNTIYF
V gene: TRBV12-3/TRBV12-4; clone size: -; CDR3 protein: CASRITGAGETQYF
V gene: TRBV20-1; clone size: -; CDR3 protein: CSAPRRTSGLSTDTQYF
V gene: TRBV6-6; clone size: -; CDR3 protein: CASGTYDRKTYGYTF
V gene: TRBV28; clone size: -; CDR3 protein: CAIRSGYEQYF
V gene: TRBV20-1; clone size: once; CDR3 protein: CSISRELGSSGNTIYF
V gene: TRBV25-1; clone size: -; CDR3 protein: CASSESGRTNTGELFF
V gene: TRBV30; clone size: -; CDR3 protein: CAWKVGRIVNTEAFF
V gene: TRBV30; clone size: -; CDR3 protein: CAWSKGPRDGYTF